The table lists the clone carrying this TCR beta chain with a count of one. Antigen: not known. Generated by immunoSEQ multiplex PCR, the TCRdb table keeps only in-frame clones and is missing some. The table lists 130,000 to 150,000 clones, about 91% of them singletons, with about 10% in the top ten. The record originates from a study of cytomegalovirus exposure and HLA in healthy donors. Overall study findings and caveats: A classifier reportedly called cytomegalovirus status with high sensitivity and specificity.

In germline, CDR1 is MDHEN, CDR2 SYDVKM. There are 15 residues in the CDR3. The J segment lost 0 bases and the V segment lost 6 bases, leaving 7 bases of the junction unmatched. This chain uses TRBV28 with TRBJ1-1; 7 bases fit TRBD1. This receptor was obtained from a woman between 18 and 29 years old in good health and CMV-seropositive. The sample was PBMCs. CDR3 region: CASSRQGAMNTEAFF. In DNA, the CDR3 is TGTGCCAGCAGCAGACAGGGTGCAATGAACACTGAAGCTTTCTTT.